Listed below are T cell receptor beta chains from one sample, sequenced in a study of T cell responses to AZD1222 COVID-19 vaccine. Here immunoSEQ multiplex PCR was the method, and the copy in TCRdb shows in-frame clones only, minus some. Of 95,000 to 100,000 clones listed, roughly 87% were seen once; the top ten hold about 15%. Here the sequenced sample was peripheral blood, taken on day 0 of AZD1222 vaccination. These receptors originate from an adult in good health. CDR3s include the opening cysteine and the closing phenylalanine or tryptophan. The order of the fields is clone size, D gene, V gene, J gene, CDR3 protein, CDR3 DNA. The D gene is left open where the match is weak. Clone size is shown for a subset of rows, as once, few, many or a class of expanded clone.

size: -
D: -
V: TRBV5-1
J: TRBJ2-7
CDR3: CASSLDYEQYF
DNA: TGCGCCAGCAGCCTGGATTACGAGCAGTACTTC

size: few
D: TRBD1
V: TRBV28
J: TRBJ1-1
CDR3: CASFLTGGLNTEAFF
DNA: TGTGCCAGCTTCCTGACAGGGGGTTTGAACACTGAAGCTTTCTTT

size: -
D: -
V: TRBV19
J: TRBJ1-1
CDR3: CASSIGGDFSEAFF
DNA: TGTGCCAGTAGTATCGGTGGGGATTTTTCAGAAGCTTTCTTT

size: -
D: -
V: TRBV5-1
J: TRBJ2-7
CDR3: CASSSMSPYEQYF
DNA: TGCGCCAGCAGCTCGATGTCCCCCTACGAGCAGTACTTC

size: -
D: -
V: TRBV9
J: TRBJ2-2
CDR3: CASMGNTGELFF
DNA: TGTGCCAGCATGGGGAACACCGGGGAGCTGTTTTTT

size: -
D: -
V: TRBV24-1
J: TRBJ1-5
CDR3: CATSDFLGWFSNQPQHF
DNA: TGTGCCACCAGTGATTTCCTCGGTTGGTTTAGCAATCAGCCCCAGCATTTT

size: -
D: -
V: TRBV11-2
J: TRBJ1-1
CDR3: CASSLQGPNTEAFF
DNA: TGTGCCAGCAGCTTACAGGGGCCGAACACTGAAGCTTTCTTT

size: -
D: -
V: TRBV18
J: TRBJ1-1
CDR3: CASSPPSGGMNTEAFF
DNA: TGTGCCAGCTCACCACCTAGTGGGGGGATGAACACTGAAGCTTTCTTT

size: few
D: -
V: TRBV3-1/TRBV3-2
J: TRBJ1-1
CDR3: CASSQNTEAFF
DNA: TGTGCCAGCAGCCAAAACACTGAAGCTTTCTTT

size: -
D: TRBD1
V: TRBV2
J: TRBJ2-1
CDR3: CASTRDSTVNEQFF
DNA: TGTGCCAGCACCCGGGACAGTACCGTCAATGAGCAGTTCTTC

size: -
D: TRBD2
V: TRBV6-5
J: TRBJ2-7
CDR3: CASSWTSGRYEQYF
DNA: TGTGCCAGCAGTTGGACTAGCGGGAGATACGAGCAGTACTTC

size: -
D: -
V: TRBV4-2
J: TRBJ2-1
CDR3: CASSQDTRETYNEQFF
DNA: TGTGCCAGCAGCCAAGATACCCGGGAGACTTACAATGAGCAGTTCTTC

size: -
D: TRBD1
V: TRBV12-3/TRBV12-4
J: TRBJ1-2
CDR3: CASSGQGYGYTF
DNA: TGTGCCAGCAGTGGACAGGGGTATGGCTACACCTTC

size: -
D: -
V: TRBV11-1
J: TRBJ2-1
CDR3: CASSGRLGYEQFF
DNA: TGTGCCAGCAGCGGCCGACTAGGATATGAGCAGTTCTTC

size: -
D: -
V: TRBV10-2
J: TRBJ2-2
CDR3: CASSRDGITGELFF
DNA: TGCGCCAGCAGCCGGGACGGAATCACCGGGGAGCTGTTTTTT

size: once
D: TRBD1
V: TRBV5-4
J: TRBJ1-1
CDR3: CASSFFGTGFAFF
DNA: TGTGCCAGCAGCTTTTTCGGGACAGGGTTCGCTTTCTTT

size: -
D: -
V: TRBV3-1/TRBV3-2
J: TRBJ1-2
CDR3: CASSQAAYGYTF
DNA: TGTGCCAGCAGCCAGGCCGCCTATGGCTACACCTTC

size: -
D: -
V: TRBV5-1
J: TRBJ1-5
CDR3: CASSLAGRGNQPQHF
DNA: TGCGCCAGCAGCTTGGCCGGGAGGGGCAATCAGCCCCAGCATTTT

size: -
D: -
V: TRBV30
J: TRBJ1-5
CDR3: CAWSVSPRAGEHF
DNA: TGTGCCTGGAGTGTTAGCCCCAGGGCGGGAGAGCATTTT

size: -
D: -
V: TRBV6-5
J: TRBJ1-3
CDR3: CASNPPGVSGNTIYF
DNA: TGTGCCAGCAACCCCCCTGGCGTCTCTGGAAACACCATATATTTT

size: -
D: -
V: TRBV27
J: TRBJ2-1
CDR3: CASSRKSGFSSYNEQFF
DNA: TGTGCCAGCAGTCGTAAGAGCGGTTTCAGCTCCTACAATGAGCAGTTCTTC

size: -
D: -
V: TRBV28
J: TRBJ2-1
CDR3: CASSLAVYNEQFF
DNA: TGTGCCAGCAGTTTAGCTGTCTACAATGAGCAGTTCTTC

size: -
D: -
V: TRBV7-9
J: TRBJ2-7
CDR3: CASSLGPGTLYEQYF
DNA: TGTGCCAGCAGCTTAGGTCCGGGAACTCTCTACGAGCAGTACTTC

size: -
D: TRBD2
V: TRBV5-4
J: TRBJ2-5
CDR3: CASSSGTSGSLRETQYF
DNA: TGTGCCAGCAGCTCCGGGACTAGCGGGAGTCTAAGAGAGACCCAGTACTTC

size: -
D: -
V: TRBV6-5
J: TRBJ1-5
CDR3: CASRWRGSNQPQHF
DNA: TGTGCCAGCCGGTGGAGGGGGAGCAATCAGCCCCAGCATTTT

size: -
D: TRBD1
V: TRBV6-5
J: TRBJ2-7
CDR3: CASNIAGGAEQYF
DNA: TGTGCCAGCAATATAGCAGGGGGCGCCGAGCAGTACTTC

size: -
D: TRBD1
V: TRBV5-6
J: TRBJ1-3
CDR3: CASSLRQGYTIYF
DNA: TGTGCCAGCAGCCTACGACAGGGCTACACCATATATTTT

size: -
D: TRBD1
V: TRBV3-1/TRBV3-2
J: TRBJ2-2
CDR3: CASSSFDRGLGELFF
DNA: TGTGCCAGCAGCTCCTTTGACAGGGGGCTGGGGGAGCTGTTTTTT

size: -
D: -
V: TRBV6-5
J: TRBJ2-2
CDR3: CASSRDENTGELFF
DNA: TGTGCCAGCAGCCGGGACGAAAACACCGGGGAGCTGTTTTTT

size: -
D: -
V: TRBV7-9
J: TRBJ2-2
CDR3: CASSLGGLLGELFF
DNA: TGTGCCAGCAGCTTAGGGGGTCTTCTTGGGGAGCTGTTTTTT

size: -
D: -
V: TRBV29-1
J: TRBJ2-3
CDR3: CSVSTGDTQYF
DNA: TGCAGCGTCTCCACGGGAGATACGCAGTATTTT

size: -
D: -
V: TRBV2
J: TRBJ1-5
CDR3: CASSDEGSQPQHF
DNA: TGTGCCAGCAGTGACGAGGGGTCACAGCCCCAGCATTTT

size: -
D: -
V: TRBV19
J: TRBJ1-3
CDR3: CASSRAAGNSGNTIYF
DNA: TGTGCCAGTAGTAGGGCCGCAGGAAACTCTGGAAACACCATATATTTT

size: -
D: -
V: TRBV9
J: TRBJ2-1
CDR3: CASSRTPAGANNEQFF
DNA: TGTGCCAGCAGCCGCACCCCTGCGGGGGCAAACAATGAGCAGTTCTTC

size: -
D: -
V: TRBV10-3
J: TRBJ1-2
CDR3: CAISESGTSNYGYTF
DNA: TGTGCCATCAGTGAGTCGGGAACATCGAACTATGGCTACACCTTC

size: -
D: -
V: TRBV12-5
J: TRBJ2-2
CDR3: CASGLELGGELFF
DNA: TGTGCTAGTGGTTTGGAGTTGGGCGGGGAGCTGTTTTTT

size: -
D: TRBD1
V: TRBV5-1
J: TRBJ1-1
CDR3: CASSLEGAPEAFF
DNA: TGCGCCAGCAGCTTGGAGGGGGCTCCAGAAGCTTTCTTT

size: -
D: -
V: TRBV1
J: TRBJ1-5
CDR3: CTSSRPGLNQPQHF
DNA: TGCACCAGCAGCCGTCCAGGCCTTAATCAGCCCCAGCATTTT

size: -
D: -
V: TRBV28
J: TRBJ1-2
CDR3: CASRRDLDGYTF
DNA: TGTGCCAGCAGGAGAGATCTCGATGGCTACACCTTC

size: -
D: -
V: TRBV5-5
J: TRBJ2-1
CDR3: CASSLRGDSYNEQFF
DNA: TGTGCCAGCAGCTTAAGGGGGGACTCCTACAATGAGCAGTTCTTC

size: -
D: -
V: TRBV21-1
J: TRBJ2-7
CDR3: CASSKRRQGLAEQYF
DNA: TGTGCCAGCAGCAAACGGAGACAGGGCTTAGCCGAGCAGTACTTC

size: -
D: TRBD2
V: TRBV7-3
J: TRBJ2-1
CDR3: CASSPPGLGGNEQFF
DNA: TGTGCCAGCAGCCCTCCGGGACTAGGAGGCAATGAGCAGTTCTTC

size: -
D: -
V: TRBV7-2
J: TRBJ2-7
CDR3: CASRPPGLFYEQYF
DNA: TGTGCCAGCAGACCCCCTGGACTGTTCTACGAGCAGTACTTC

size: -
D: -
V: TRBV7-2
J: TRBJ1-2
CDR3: CASSSRTLQGIYGYTF
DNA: TGTGCCAGCAGCTCCCGGACCCTTCAAGGAATCTATGGCTACACCTTC